Shown below are 27 T cell receptor beta chains from a single sample sequenced in a study of graft-versus-host responses after intestinal transplantation. Assay used: immunoSEQ multiplex PCR; TCRdb lists only in-frame clones, some missing. The sample has about 5,000 clones; approximately 75% are singletons. This material consisted of PBMCs, taken less than 550 days after intestinal transplant. The receptors originated from a human patient who received an intestinal transplant, so some T cells may come from the graft donor.

This rearrangement joins TRBV19 to TRBJ1-5; perhaps TRBD1 as D (5 bases). Germline V gene data show CDR1 as LNHDA and CDR2 as SQIVND (reference sequence). The V gene lost 5 bases and the J gene lost 7 bases, with 15 bases spanning the gap. This CDR3 has 14 amino acids. Here the CDR3 reads CASSLNGAGQPQHF. CDR3 DNA: TGTGCCAGTAGTCTAAACGGGGCTGGGCAGCCCCAGCATTTT.

In this sample, this clone turned up a few times. The J gene is TRBJ1-5, the V gene TRBV19, with D maybe TRBD1 (5 bases). Germline lookup yields CDR1 LNHDA and CDR2 SQIVND (reference sequence). V was pared by 8 bases and J by 0 bases, with 17 bases between. The length of the CDR3 is 16 residues. CDR3 nucleotides: TGTGCCAGTTCTTCCGGGGACGGAAATAGCAATCAGCCCCAGCATTTT. Encoded protein: CASSSGDGNSNQPQHF.

This chain links TRBV6-5 with TRBJ2-7; TRBD2 agrees at 8 bases. Germline CDR1 MNHEY, CDR2 SVGAGI. The CDR3 spans 14 residues. V lost 0 bases, J lost 2 bases, and 0 bases stayed unmatched. The CDR3 loop reads CASSYSTSAYEQYF. The CDR3 DNA reads TGTGCCAGCAGTTACTCGACTAGCGCCTACGAGCAGTACTTC.

The rearrangement uses TRBV6-6 and TRBJ2-7; D call uncertain. The V end was cut by 8 bases, the J end by 5 bases, with 10 bases between. Germline V CDR1 and CDR2: MNHNY, SVGAGI (reference sequence). The CDR3 contains 11 residues. CDR3 DNA: TGTGCCAGCTGTGGATGGGACGAGCAGTACTTC. Translating gives CASCGWDEQYF.

This clone was detected only a few times. V gene TRBV6-4 combines with J gene TRBJ2-3; unclear D gene. There are 14 residues in the CDR3. Germline V CDR1 and CDR2: MRHNA, SNTAGT. V lost 5 bases, J lost 1 base, and 10 bases lay in between. In DNA, the CDR3 is TGTGCCAGCAGTAAGGCGGTCGGCACAGATACGCAGTATTTT. Translating it yields CASSKAVGTDTQYF.

This chain joins TRBV2 and TRBJ1-5; D might be TRBD1 (6 bases). The CDR3 runs to 15 residues. Germline CDR1 and CDR2: SNHLY and FYNNEI. Trimming stripped 4 bases from V and 4 bases from J, with 14 bases between. CDR3: CASSAAGQQNQPQHF. The CDR3 bases are TGTGCCAGCAGTGCGGCAGGACAGCAAAATCAGCCCCAGCATTTT.

The chain carries TRBV30 and TRBJ2-1, with D perhaps assigned TRBD1 or TRBD2 (8 bases each). Germline V gene sequence: CDR1 GTSNPN, CDR2 SVGIG (reference sequence). V was clipped by 2 bases and J by 4 bases, with 18 bases between them. The CDR3 sequence is 16 residues long. In DNA, the CDR3 is TGTGCCTGGAGTTCAGGGGGCACGGGGGGGTACAATGAGCAGTTCTTC. This translates into CAWSSGGTGGYNEQFF. Complete variable domain (other parts from reference TRBV30 and TRBJ2-1): SQTIHQWPATLVQPVGSPLSLECTVEGTSNPNLYWYRQAAGRGLQLLFYSVGIGQISSEVPQNLSASRPQDRQFILSSKKLLLSDSGFYLCAWSSGGTGGYNEQFFGPGTRLTVL.

The genes are TRBV12-5 and TRBJ1-2; 8 bases line up with TRBD1. The CDR3 length is 14 residues. Trimming cost V 4 bases and J 6 bases; bases outside gene matches: 7. In germline, CDR1 is LGHNT, CDR2 FRNRAP. The CDR3 region is CASGSTGELDGYTF. CDR3 in DNA: TGTGCTAGTGGTTCGACAGGGGAATTAGATGGCTACACCTTC.

This chain links TRBV6-5 with TRBJ2-5, with 7 bases that match TRBD2. CDR1 MNHEY and CDR2 SVGAGI come from the germline V gene. The CDR3 is made up of 14 amino acids. The trim removed 4 bases at V and 5 bases at J, leaving 7 bases unmatched. The CDR3 DNA sequence: TGTGCCAGCAGTTCATCCGGGACTACGGAGACCCAGTACTTC. The encoded protein is CASSSSGTTETQYF.

The chain joins TRBV10-1 to TRBJ2-1, with 9 bases lining up with TRBD2. CDR3 length: 15 amino acids. Germline trimming cut 3 bases from V and 6 bases from J; bases unmatched to any gene: 6. Germline CDR1 reads WNHNN; CDR2 reads SYGVQD (reference sequence). This CDR3 reads CASSDSGGSSNEQFF. CDR3 DNA: TGCGCCAGCAGTGATAGCGGGGGCTCTAGCAATGAGCAGTTCTTC.

The rearrangement uses TRBV28 and TRBJ1-1, with unresolved D. The ends were cut back, 1 base at V and 3 bases at J, with 12 bases in the middle. The CDR3 runs 15 residues. CDR1 and CDR2 (germline): MDHEN, SYDVKM. CDR3 region: CASSLFAASDTEAFF. In DNA, the CDR3 is TGTGCCAGCAGTTTATTCGCGGCGTCGGACACTGAAGCTTTCTTT.

CDR3 sequence: CASSQDRGYNSPLHF. The CDR3 DNA reads TGCGCCAGCAGCCAAGACAGGGGGTATAATTCACCCCTCCACTTT. The chain has TRBV4-3 and TRBJ1-6, with 7 nucleotides matching TRBD1. The CDR3 runs to 15 residues. Germline assignment: CDR1 LGHNA and CDR2 YSLEER. The trim removed 0 bases at V and 4 bases at J, leaving 0 bases unmatched.

The chain carries TRBV6-4 and TRBJ2-1, with D perhaps given as TRBD1 or TRBD2 (6 bases each). V was shortened by 0 bases and J by 5 bases, with 11 bases between the two germline ends. This CDR3 spans 15 amino acids. The V gene's germline CDR1 is MRHNA and CDR2 SNTAGT. The CDR3 reads CASSDSIRGDNEQFF. In nucleotides, the CDR3 is TGTGCCAGCAGTGACTCGATTAGGGGGGACAATGAGCAGTTCTTC.

This clone was counted between two and nine times. Other DNA sequences within the sample encode an identical CDR3. V is TRBV5-3 and J is TRBJ1-5; 9 nucleotides match TRBD1. TRBV5-3 counts as an open reading frame of uncertain function. The CDR3 runs 14 residues. Losses at the gene ends were 8 bases for V and 4 bases for J; bases not matched to a gene: 7. CDR3 DNA: TGTGCCAGCAGCCTTGGGACAGGGAATCAGCCCCAGCATTTT. Its translation: CASSLGTGNQPQHF.

The chain carries TRBV11-1 and TRBJ2-3, with TRBD1 identical over 7 bases. This CDR3 region has 16 residues. The V gene end was trimmed by 5 bases and the J gene end by 0 bases; junction bases not matched to a gene: 8. CDR1 SGHAT and CDR2 FQDESV come from the germline V gene (reference sequence). This CDR3 reads CASSDRGTVSTDTQYF. The CDR3 nucleotides are TGTGCCAGCAGCGATCGTGGGACAGTAAGCACAGATACGCAGTATTTT. Looking up the rest from reference TRBV11-1 and TRBJ2-3 gives the full variable domain: EAEVAQSPRYKITEKSQAVAFWCDPISGHATLYWYRQILGQGPELLVQFQDESVVDDSQLPKDRFSAERLKGVDSTLKIQPAELGDSAMYLCASSDRGTVSTDTQYFGPGTRLTVL.

The V and J genes are TRBV6-6 and TRBJ2-7; 8 bases are shared with TRBD1. CDR3 size: 16 residues. V shed 5 bases and J 0 bases; nucleotides not matched to a gene: 9. Germline V CDR1 and CDR2: MNHNY, SVGAGI (reference sequence). In DNA form, the CDR3 reads TGTGCCAGCAGTGCCGGATTGGGGACAGGCTCCTACGAGCAGTACTTC. This sequence encodes CASSAGLGTGSYEQYF.

This chain joins TRBV6-4 and TRBJ2-1; the match to TRBD2 covers 9 bases. CDR1 and CDR2 (germline): MRHNA, SNTAGT. The V gene end was trimmed by 2 bases and the J gene end by 5 bases; junction bases not matched to a gene: 4. The CDR3 sequence is 15 residues long. The CDR3, as DNA: TGTGCCAGCAGTGACCTAGCGGGGCAAGACAATGAGCAGTTCTTC. It specifies CASSDLAGQDNEQFF.

This sequence joins TRBV6-6 and TRBJ1-2; D not certain. Trimming removed 6 bases from V and 8 bases from J, with 10 bases in between. The CDR3 extends over 11 amino acids. In germline, CDR1 is MNHNY, CDR2 SVGAGI (reference sequence). The CDR3 nucleotides read TGTGCCAGCAGCGTCCCGGAAGGCTACACCTTC. Translated: CASSVPEGYTF.

V is TRBV29-1 and J is TRBJ2-2, with TRBD1 matching over 8 bases. CDR3 size: 15 residues. Germline V gene sequence: CDR1 SQVTM, CDR2 ANQGSEA. The trim removed 6 bases at V and 4 bases at J, leaving 10 bases unmatched. CDR3 sequence reads: CSVDPQGAGTGELFF. In DNA, the CDR3 is TGCAGCGTAGATCCCCAGGGGGCGGGCACCGGGGAGCTGTTTTTT.

The chain combines TRBV6-1 with TRBJ1-2; D is possibly TRBD1 (5 bases). The germline V gene encodes CDR1 MNHNS and CDR2 SASEGT. This CDR3 is 14 amino acids long. The V and J ends lost 5 bases and 4 bases respectively, with 14 bases between them. Here the CDR3 DNA reads TGTGCCAGCAGTTTCCTTTGGGGGGTCTATGGCTACACCTTC. Translating it yields CASSFLWGVYGYTF.

The chain links TRBV23-1 to TRBJ1-5; 9 bases align to TRBD1. TRBV23-1 is an open reading frame, and its role is uncertain. This CDR3 is built from 18 residues. The V gene end was trimmed by 2 bases and the J gene end by 11 bases; junction bases not matched to a gene: 19. In nucleotides, the CDR3 is TGCGCCAGCAGTCAAATCCCCCGGACAGGGGATAATCAGGGAACCCAGCATTTT. Residues: CASSQIPRTGDNQGTQHF.

This clone was observed a handful of times. This chain uses TRBV6-5 with TRBJ1-1; tentative D call: TRBD1 (5 bases). The V and J ends lost 2 bases and 2 bases respectively, with 6 bases between them. This CDR3 has 13 residues. Germline assignment: CDR1 MNHEY and CDR2 SVGAGI. CDR3 sequence: CASSYRDNTEAFF. CDR3 DNA sequence: TGTGCCAGCAGTTACCGGGACAACACTGAAGCTTTCTTT.

The chain couples TRBV4-2 to TRBJ1-1; no clear D gene. CDR1 and CDR2 from the germline V gene are LGHNA and YNFKEQ. CDR3 length equals 12 residues. The V end was cut by 5 bases, the J end by 6 bases, with 10 bases between. CDR3 DNA: TGTGCCAGCAGCTTGTACGGGGCTGAAGCTTTCTTT. Translation: CASSLYGAEAFF.

J is TRBJ2-7 and V is TRBV30, with 9 bases aligning to TRBD1. Per the germline V gene, CDR1 is GTSNPN and CDR2 is SVGIG (reference sequence). The CDR3 extends over 14 amino acids. V gave up 5 bases and J gave up 1 base; unmatched junction bases: 6. The CDR3 spells CAWGTGTGSYEQYF. CDR3 DNA: TGTGCCTGGGGTACCGGGACAGGGTCCTACGAGCAGTACTTC.

This chain links TRBV10-3 with TRBJ2-1, with a weak D call TRBD1 (6 bases). CDR3 size: 13 residues. The V and J ends lost 6 bases and 8 bases respectively, with 14 bases between them. CDR1 is ENHRY, CDR2 SYGVKD, per germline. The CDR3 loop is CAIRGDTRHEQFF. CDR3 bases: TGTGCCATCAGGGGGGACACCCGCCATGAGCAGTTCTTC.

This clone appeared a single time. The chain couples TRBV19 to TRBJ2-6; D remains unclear. The CDR3 consists of 15 residues. CDR1 and CDR2 from the germline V gene are LNHDA and SQIVND (reference sequence). The V end lost 3 bases, the J end lost 2 bases, and 8 bases lay between the germline ends. The chain's CDR3 is CASSMPQTGANVLTF. The CDR3 DNA reads TGTGCCAGTAGTATGCCCCAGACTGGGGCCAACGTCCTGACTTTC.

CDR3: CASSPGTEKHYGYTF. In DNA form, the CDR3 reads TGTGCCAGCAGTCCCGGGACAGAAAAACACTATGGCTACACCTTC. The chain carries TRBV6-5 and TRBJ1-2; 7 bases map to TRBD1. The V gene's germline CDR1 is MNHEY and CDR2 SVGAGI. Germline trimming cut 5 bases from V and 3 bases from J; bases unmatched to any gene: 9. This CDR3 is built from 15 residues.